This TCR beta chain stems from a study of cytomegalovirus exposure and HLA in healthy donors. Study results and caveats: Most TCR sequences proved rare, with some public TCRs found in many donors.

The PCR had 60 Vbeta and 13 Jbeta primers. The method was immunoSEQ multiplex PCR; TCRdb's version includes in-frame clones alone and lacks a portion of them. The sample contains more than 85,000 clones, approximately 83% of which appear only once. The CDR3 has 15 amino acids. V gave up 3 bases and J gave up 7 bases, with 16 bases separating them. CDR1 is SGHRS and CDR2 is YFSETQ in the germline V gene. Concerning this clone itself: Its antigen is not known.

The TCR originated in a middle-aged man in good health and CMV-seronegative. The chain uses TRBV5-1 and TRBJ1-4; no firm D call. Sequencing was carried out using PBMCs. The CDR3 here is CASSSSGPRGEKLFF. The CDR3 DNA reads as TGCGCCAGCAGCTCCTCCGGGCCCCGGGGTGAAAAACTGTTTTTT.